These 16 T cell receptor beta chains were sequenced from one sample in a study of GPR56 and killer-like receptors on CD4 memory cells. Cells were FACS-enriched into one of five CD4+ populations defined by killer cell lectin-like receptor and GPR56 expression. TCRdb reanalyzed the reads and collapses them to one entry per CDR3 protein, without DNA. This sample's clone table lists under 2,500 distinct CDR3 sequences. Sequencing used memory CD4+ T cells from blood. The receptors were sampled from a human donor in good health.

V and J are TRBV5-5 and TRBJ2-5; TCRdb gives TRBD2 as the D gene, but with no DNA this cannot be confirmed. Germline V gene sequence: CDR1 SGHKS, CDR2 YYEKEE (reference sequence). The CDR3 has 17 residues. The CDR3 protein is CASSPPGLAGSQETQYF.

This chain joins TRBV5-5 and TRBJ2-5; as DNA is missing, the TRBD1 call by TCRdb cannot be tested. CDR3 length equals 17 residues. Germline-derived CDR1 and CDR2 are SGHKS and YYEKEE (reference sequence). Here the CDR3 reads CASSLPLLKGQRETQYF.

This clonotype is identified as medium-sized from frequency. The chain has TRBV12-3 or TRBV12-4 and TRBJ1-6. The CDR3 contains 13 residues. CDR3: CASSPRTNSPLHF.

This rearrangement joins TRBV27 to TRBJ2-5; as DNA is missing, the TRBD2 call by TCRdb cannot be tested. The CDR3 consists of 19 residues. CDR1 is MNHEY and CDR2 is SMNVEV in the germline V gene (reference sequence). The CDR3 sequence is CASSLRPMTSGRRRETQYF.

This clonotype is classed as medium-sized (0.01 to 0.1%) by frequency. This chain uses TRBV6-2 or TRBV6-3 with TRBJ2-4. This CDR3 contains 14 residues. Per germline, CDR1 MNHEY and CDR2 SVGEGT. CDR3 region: CASSAFRIGNIQYF.

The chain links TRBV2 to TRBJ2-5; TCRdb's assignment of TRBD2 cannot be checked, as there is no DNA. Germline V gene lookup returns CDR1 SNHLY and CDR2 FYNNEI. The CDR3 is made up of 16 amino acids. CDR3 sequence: CASSEQGTSVGETQYF.

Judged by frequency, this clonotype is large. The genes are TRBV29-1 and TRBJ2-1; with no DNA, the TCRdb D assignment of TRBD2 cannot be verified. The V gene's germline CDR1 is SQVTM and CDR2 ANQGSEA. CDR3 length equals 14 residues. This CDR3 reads CSVSSSGAYNEQFF.

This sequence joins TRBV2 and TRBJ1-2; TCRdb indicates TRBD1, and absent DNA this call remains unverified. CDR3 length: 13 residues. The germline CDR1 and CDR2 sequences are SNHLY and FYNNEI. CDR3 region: CASSGTLFYGYTF.

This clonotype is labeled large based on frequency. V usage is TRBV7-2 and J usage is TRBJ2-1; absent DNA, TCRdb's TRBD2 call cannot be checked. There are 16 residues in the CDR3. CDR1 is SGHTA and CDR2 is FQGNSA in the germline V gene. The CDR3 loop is CASSLAGTRGYNEQFF.

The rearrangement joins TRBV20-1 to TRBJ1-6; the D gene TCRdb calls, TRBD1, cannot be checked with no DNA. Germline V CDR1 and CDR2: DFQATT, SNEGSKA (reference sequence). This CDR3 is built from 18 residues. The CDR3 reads CSASPRTGGQFYNSPLHF.

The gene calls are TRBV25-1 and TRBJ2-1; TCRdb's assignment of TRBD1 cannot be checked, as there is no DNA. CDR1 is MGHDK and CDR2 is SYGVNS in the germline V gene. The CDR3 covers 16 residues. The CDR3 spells CASRRQGASGGDEQFF.

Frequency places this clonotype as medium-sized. This CDR3 is CASRPDRASPLHF. The V and J genes are TRBV27 and TRBJ1-6; checking the TCRdb D call of TRBD1 is not possible without DNA. Germline V gene data show CDR1 as MNHEY and CDR2 as SMNVEV (reference sequence). This CDR3 contains 13 residues.

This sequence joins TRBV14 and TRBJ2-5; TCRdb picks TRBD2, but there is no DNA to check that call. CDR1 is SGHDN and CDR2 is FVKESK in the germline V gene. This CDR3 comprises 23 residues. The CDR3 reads CASSQESAWLAGGPSRYQETQYF.

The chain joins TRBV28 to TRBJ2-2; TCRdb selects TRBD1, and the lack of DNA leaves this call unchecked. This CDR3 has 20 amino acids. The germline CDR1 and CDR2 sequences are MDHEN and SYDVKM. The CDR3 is CASSLTGATGEFANTGELFF.

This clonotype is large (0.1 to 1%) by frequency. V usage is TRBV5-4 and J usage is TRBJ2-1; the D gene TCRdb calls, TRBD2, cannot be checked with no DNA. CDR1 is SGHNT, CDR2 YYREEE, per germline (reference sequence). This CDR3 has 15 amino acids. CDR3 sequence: CASSFGTPINNEQFF.

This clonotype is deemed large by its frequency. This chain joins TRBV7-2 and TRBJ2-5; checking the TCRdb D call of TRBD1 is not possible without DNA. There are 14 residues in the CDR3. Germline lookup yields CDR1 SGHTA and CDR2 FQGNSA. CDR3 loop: CASSAGVHWETQYF. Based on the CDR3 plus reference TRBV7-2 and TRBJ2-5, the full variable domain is GAGVSQSPSNKVTEKGKDVELRCDPISGHTALYWYRQSLGQGLEFLIYFQGNSAPDKSGLPSDRFSAERTGGSVSTLTIQRTQQEDSAVYLCASSAGVHWETQYFGPGTRLLVL.